The 14 T cell receptor beta chains reported below all come from one sample, sequenced in a study of blood T cell repertoires in COVID-19. Data came from immunoSEQ multiplex PCR; TCRdb stores just in-frame clones and leaves some out. Of around 480,000 clones in the sample, roughly 90% were seen once. The specimen was PBMCs or T cells enriched from blood (not recorded which). Every receptor here comes from a woman younger than 30 who had recovered from COVID-19.

For the CDR3, the DNA is TGTGCCAGCAGTTCGTTTGGGACAGGGGCAGGAAACACCATATATTTT. Translating it yields CASSSFGTGAGNTIYF. The chain couples TRBV28 to TRBJ1-3, with 10 bases aligning to TRBD1. This CDR3 comprises 16 residues. Germline V CDR1 and CDR2: MDHEN, SYDVKM. Trimming cost V 4 bases and J 4 bases; bases outside gene matches: 7.

This clone was detected only a few times. The rearrangement joins TRBV5-1 to TRBJ1-2, with unresolved D. Trimming stripped 0 bases from V and 4 bases from J, with 13 bases between. Germline V CDR1 and CDR2: SGHRS, YFSETQ. CDR3 length: 15 amino acids. DNA for the CDR3: TGCGCCAGCAGCTTGGAGCGGGAACGTTCCTATGGCTACACCTTC. Protein: CASSLERERSYGYTF.

The CDR3 nucleotides read TGTGCCTGGCAGACGGACTCCTTCTACGAGCAGTACTTC. The encoded protein is CAWQTDSFYEQYF. The chain uses TRBV30 and TRBJ2-7; TRBD2 might be the D (5 bases). Germline assignment: CDR1 GTSNPN and CDR2 SVGIG (reference sequence). V lost 5 bases, J lost 3 bases, and 14 bases lay in between. The CDR3 totals 13 residues.

The chain uses TRBV14 and TRBJ2-7; the match to TRBD1 covers 7 bases. Looked up from germline, CDR1 is SGHDN and CDR2 is FVKESK. The CDR3 is 13 amino acids. With V trimmed by 4 bases and J by 3 bases, 3 bases remained unmatched. Here the CDR3 DNA reads TGTGCCAGCAGCCCCACAGGGGTCTACGAGCAGTACTTC. It codes for CASSPTGVYEQYF.

This chain links TRBV21-1 with TRBJ2-2; the table calls TRBD2, which could not be checked here. TRBV21-1 counts as a pseudogene. The CDR3 covers 17 residues. The CDR3 bases are TGTGCCAGCAGCAAAGGGTGGACTAGCGGCGACACCGGGGAGCTGTTTTTT. Its translation is CASSKGWTSGDTGELFF.

The J gene is TRBJ1-2, the V gene TRBV5-4, with a weak D call TRBD1 (5 bases). This CDR3 contains 14 residues. Between the trimmed V and J ends, which lost 0 bases and 6 bases, there was a span of 12 bases. Germline V gene sequence: CDR1 SGHNT, CDR2 YYREEE (reference sequence). This CDR3 reads CASSLVGPTDGYTF. CDR3 in DNA: TGTGCCAGCAGCTTGGTGGGGCCCACAGATGGCTACACCTTC.

This chain connects TRBV5-1 to TRBJ2-1; 7 bases agree with TRBD2. Germline V gene lookup returns CDR1 SGHRS and CDR2 YFSETQ. CDR3 length: 18 residues. V shed 7 bases and J 0 bases; nucleotides not matched to a gene: 16. The DNA of the CDR3 is TGCGCCAGCTGGCCCGAGCGGGGTCCGGAGGTCTCCTACAATGAGCAGTTCTTC. Its translation is CASWPERGPEVSYNEQFF. Combining the CDR3 with reference TRBV5-1 and TRBJ2-1 gives the whole variable domain KAGVTQTPRYLIKTRGQQVTLSCSPISGHRSVSWYQQTPGQGLQFLFEYFSETQRNKGNFPGRFSGRQFSNSRSEMNVSTLELGDSALYLCASWPERGPEVSYNEQFFGPGTRLTVL.

This rearrangement joins TRBV25-1 to TRBJ1-2; perhaps TRBD1 as D (5 bases). CDR3 length equals 13 residues. CDR1 is MGHDK and CDR2 is SYGVNS in the germline V gene. Trimming left V 6 bases short and J 0 bases short, with 8 bases between. CDR3 nucleotide sequence: TGTGCCAGCAGCCAGGGAACTAACTATGGCTACACCTTC. Its translation is CASSQGTNYGYTF.

The CDR3 region has the DNA TGTGCCAGCAGCCAAGAACAACTGACAGTCCTAGCCAAAAACATTCAGTACTTC. Encoded protein: CASSQEQLTVLAKNIQYF. The chain couples TRBV3-1 (or the pseudogene TRBV3-2) to TRBJ2-4, with D possibly being TRBD1 (5 bases). Germline V gives CDR1 LGHDT, CDR2 YNNKEL (reference sequence). This CDR3 is 18 amino acids long. Trimming stripped 0 bases from V and 0 bases from J, with 15 bases between.

The table lists this clone with a count of one. The rearrangement links TRBV28 to TRBJ1-3; tentatively, D is TRBD1 (6 bases). The V end was cut by 6 bases, the J end by 9 bases, with 12 bases between. This CDR3 is 12 amino acids long. In germline, CDR1 is MDHEN, CDR2 SYDVKM. DNA of the CDR3: TGTGCCAGCAGACCGGACAGTCGCACCATATATTTT. As protein: CASRPDSRTIYF.

The genes are TRBV6-2 or TRBV6-3 and TRBJ2-7, with D uncertain. This CDR3 is built from 12 residues. Germline V gene data show CDR1 as MNHEY and CDR2 as SVGEGT. Trimming took off 0 bases at V and 4 bases at J, with 4 bases between the two ends. For the CDR3, the DNA is TGTGCCAGCAGTTACTCGCGATACGAGCAGTACTTC. Translating gives CASSYSRYEQYF.

The CDR3, as DNA: TGCGCCAGCAGCCCGGGACTAGCGGGGGGGGAGCTGTTTTTT. This gives the protein CASSPGLAGGELFF. The rearrangement joins TRBV4-1 to TRBJ2-2; 13 bases align to TRBD2. J lost 8 bases, V lost 4 bases, and 1 base had no gene match. Germline CDR1 and CDR2: MGHRA and YSYEKL. This CDR3 region has 14 residues.

The V and J genes are TRBV18 and TRBJ2-5; D is perhaps TRBD1 (6 bases). The ends were cut back, 3 bases at V and 4 bases at J, with 30 bases in the middle. The CDR3 extends over 20 amino acids. The V gene's germline CDR1 is KGHSH and CDR2 LQKENI. The CDR3: CASSPTPPTTGGRAGETQYF. CDR3 nucleotides: TGTGCCAGCTCACCTACTCCTCCAACGACAGGAGGAAGGGCGGGAGAGACCCAGTACTTC. The variable domain in full, completed from reference TRBV18 and TRBJ2-5, reads NAGVMQNPRHLVRRRGQEARLRCSPMKGHSHVYWYRQLPEEGLKFMVYLQKENIIDESGMPKERFSAEFPKEGPSILRIQQVVRGDSAAYFCASSPTPPTTGGRAGETQYFGPGTRLLVL.

This sequence joins TRBV28 and TRBJ2-5, with D possibly matching TRBD2 (6 bases). Trimming pared 5 bases from V and 9 bases from J, leaving 19 bases between. Germline V gene data show CDR1 as MDHEN and CDR2 as SYDVKM. The CDR3 sequence is 14 residues long. CDR3 nucleotide sequence: TGTGCCAGCAGTCCTAGGCCCGGAGGGAGAGCCCAGTACTTC. Translating gives CASSPRPGGRAQYF.